The clone carrying this TCR beta chain was seen repeatedly, ten times or more. The antigen remains undetermined. Trimming stripped 3 bases from V and 3 bases from J, with 9 bases between. Germline CDR1 reads MNHEY; CDR2 reads SMNVEV (reference sequence). The length of the CDR3 is 13 residues. Hyperthyroidism of Graves' type that showed no ophthalmopathy progression within 18 months was stable. A patient was excluded if there was uncontrolled infection, other autoimmune disease, pregnancy or lactation. These data originate in a study of T cells in Graves' hyperthyroidism and ophthalmopathy. Study-level findings and limits: Most clonotypes expanded in thyroid above 0.001 were likewise present in blood. The model predicted ophthalmopathy a median around 6 months before onset.

RNA transcripts were the template for amplifying TCR beta CDR3 regions. Primed by the HTBI set, a first-round RT-PCR was run on the TCR CDR3. TCRdb re-called the multiplex PCR reads through MiXCR, storing one row per CDR3 protein. Here the sample spans 550,000 to 800,000 distinct CDR3 sequences, 17% being singletons. This sequence was found in a man between 50 and 59 years old with Graves' hyperthyroidism. This rearrangement joins TRBV27 to TRBJ2-7, with D uncertain. Sequenced: blood. In DNA form, the CDR3 reads TGTGCCAGCAGTTTTGCTTGGGGCTACGAGCAGTACTTC. This codes for CASSFAWGYEQYF.